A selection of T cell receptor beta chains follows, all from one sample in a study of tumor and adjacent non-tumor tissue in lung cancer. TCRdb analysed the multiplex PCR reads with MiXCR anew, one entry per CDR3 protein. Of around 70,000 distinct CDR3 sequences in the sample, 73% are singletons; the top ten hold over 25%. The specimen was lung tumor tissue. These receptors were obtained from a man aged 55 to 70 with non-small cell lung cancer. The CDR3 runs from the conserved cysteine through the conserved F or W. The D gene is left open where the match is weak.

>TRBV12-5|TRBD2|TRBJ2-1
CASGLNPLAGTGNEQFF
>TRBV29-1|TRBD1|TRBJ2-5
CSGDRASGDTQYF
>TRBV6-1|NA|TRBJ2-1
CASSLGSSYNEQFF
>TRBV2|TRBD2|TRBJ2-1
CASSEWSSGSYNEQFF
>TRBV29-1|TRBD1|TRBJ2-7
CSVELSGTVTYEQYF
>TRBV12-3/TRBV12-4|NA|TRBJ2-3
CASSSLGEGTDMQYF
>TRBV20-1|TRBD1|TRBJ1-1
CSARRTGLMSTGAFF
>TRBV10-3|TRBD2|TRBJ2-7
CAISEGGGDYEHCF
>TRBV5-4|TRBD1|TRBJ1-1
CASSKQGLMDTEAFF
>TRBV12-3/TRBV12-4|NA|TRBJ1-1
CASSVGTRGMNTEAFF
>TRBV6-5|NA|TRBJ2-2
CASSYSPSRGELLF
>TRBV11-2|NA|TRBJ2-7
CASSRSTDYEQYF
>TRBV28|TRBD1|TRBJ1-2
CASSLSSRGLDGYTF
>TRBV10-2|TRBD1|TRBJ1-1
CADRDGNTEAFF